Detailed here is one TCR beta chain. Treatment here: randomized to nivolumab then ipilimumab (arm A) or the reverse (arm B). Germline trimming cut 3 bases from V and 4 bases from J; bases unmatched to any gene: 3. This CDR3 comprises 14 residues. CDR1 MNHEY and CDR2 SMNVEV come from the germline V gene (reference sequence). Using immunoSEQ multiplex PCR, the repertoire was profiled, and TCRdb retains in-frame clones only, with some absent. The data show around 7,000 clones, 75% to 80% seen once. The data were obtained in a study of sequential checkpoint blockade in melanoma. Here the sequenced sample was CD8+ T cells sorted from blood (inferred from file names), taken from a patient given nivolumab and ipilimumab in sequence. The J gene is TRBJ2-7, the V gene TRBV27, with 10 nucleotides matching TRBD2. This TCR was sampled from a human donor with melanoma. In DNA form, the CDR3 reads TGTGCCAGCAGTTTTTCTAGCGGGAGTTACGAGCAGTACTTC. It specifies CASSFSSGSYEQYF.